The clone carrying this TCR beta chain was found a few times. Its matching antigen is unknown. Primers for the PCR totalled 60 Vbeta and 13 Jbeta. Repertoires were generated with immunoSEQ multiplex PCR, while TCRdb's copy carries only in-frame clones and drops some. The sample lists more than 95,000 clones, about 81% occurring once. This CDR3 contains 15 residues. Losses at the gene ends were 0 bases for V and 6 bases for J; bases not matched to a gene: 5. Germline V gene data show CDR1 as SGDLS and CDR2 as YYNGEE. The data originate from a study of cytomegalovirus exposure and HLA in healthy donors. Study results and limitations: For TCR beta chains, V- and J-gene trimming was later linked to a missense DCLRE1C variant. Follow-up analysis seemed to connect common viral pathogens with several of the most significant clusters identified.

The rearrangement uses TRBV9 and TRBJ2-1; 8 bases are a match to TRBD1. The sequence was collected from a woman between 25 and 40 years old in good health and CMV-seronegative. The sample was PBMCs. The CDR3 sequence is CASSVDGQGGNEQFF. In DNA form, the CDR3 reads TGTGCCAGCAGCGTAGACGGACAGGGAGGCAATGAGCAGTTCTTC.